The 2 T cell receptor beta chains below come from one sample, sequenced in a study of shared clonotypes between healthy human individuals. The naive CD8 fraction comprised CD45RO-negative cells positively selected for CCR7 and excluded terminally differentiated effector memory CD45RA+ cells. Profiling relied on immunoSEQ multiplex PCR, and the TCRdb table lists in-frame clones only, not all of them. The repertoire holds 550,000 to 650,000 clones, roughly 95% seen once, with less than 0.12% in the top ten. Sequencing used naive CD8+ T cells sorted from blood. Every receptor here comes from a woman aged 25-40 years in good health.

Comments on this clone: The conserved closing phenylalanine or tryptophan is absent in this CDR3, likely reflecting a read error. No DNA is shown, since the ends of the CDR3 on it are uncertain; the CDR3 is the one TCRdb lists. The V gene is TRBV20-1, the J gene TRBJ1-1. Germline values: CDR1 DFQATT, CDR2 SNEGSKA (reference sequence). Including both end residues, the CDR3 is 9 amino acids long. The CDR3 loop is CSARGRDEI.

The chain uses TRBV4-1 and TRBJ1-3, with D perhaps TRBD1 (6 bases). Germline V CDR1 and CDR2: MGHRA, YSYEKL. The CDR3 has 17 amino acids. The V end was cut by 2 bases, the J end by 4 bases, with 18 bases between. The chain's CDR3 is CASSQPWAGAGGNTIYF. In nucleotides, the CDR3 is TGCGCCAGCAGCCAACCGTGGGCAGGGGCAGGGGGAAACACCATATATTTT.